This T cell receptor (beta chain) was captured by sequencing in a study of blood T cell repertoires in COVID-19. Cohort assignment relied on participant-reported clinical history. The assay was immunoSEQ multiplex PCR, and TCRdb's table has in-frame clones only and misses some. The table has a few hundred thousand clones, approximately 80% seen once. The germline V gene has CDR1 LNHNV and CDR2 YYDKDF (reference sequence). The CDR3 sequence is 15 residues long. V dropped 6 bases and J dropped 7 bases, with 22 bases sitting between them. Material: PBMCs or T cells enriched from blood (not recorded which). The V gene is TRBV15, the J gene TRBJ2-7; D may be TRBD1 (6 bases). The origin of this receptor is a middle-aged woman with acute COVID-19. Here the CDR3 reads CATRGAASLSREQYF. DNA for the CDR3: TGTGCCACCAGGGGGGCAGCCAGTCTTTCGAGGGAGCAGTACTTC.